The sequence of this TCR beta chain was determined in a study of shared clonotypes between healthy human individuals. Germline V lookup: CDR1 GTSNPN, CDR2 SVGIG (reference sequence). V was cut by 0 bases and J by 8 bases, with 13 bases left in between. The CDR3 totals 14 residues. Using approximately 200 ng DNA, approximately 27,000 T cell genomes, the sorted-subset replicate PCRs were run. The repertoire was sequenced with immunoSEQ multiplex PCR; TCRdb's copy has only in-frame clones and lacks some. Among around 2,000,000 clones listed, roughly 96% were seen once. The chain combines TRBV30 with TRBJ1-4; D is perhaps TRBD1 (6 bases). The source is a man aged 18 to 29 in good health. Input material: naive CD4+ T cells sorted from blood. This sample's subset: CD45RA+ positively selected. The CDR3 sequence is CAWSVWGAGEKLFF. The CDR3 DNA is TGTGCCTGGAGTGTGTGGGGGGCGGGAGAAAAACTGTTTTTT.